The entry that follows covers one T cell receptor (beta chain) sequence. Its antigen is unknown. Profiled with immunoSEQ multiplex PCR; TCRdb holds only in-frame clones, not every one. The sample carries 80,000 or so clones, 90% to 95% recorded once. The data were obtained in a study of OX40 agonist ivuxolimab in advanced cancers. The J segment lost 10 bases and the V segment lost 2 bases, leaving 3 bases of the junction unmatched. CDR1 and CDR2 (germline): SGHRS, YFSETQ. This CDR3 has 13 residues. Study-wide findings and caveats: By week 6 at 0.1 to 3.0 mg/kg, blood CD4+ and CD8+ T cells had expanded clonally. Normalized T-cell clonal expansion was also low in some nonresponders. Expanded clones were, on average, more numerous among CD8+ T cells than CD4+.

The sample was CD4+ or CD8+ T cells sorted from blood, taken in a trial of the OX40 agonist ivuxolimab. The chain recombines TRBV5-1 with TRBJ1-6; 7 nucleotides line up with TRBD1. This receptor was obtained from an adult with an advanced solid tumor such as melanoma, head and neck, liver or kidney cancer. The CDR3 is CASSLGGDSPLHF. For the CDR3, the DNA is TGCGCCAGCAGCTTAGGGGGCGACTCACCCCTCCACTTT.